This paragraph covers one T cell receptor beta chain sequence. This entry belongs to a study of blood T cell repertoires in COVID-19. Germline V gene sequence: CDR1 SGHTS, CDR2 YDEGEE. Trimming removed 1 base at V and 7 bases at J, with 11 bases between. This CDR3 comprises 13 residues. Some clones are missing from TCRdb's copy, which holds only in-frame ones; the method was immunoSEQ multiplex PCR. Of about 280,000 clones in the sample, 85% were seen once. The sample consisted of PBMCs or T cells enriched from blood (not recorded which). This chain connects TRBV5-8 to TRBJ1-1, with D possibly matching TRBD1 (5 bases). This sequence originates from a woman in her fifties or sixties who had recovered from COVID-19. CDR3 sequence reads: CASSLSGGSEAFF. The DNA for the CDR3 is TGTGCCAGCAGCTTGTCCGGGGGTAGTGAAGCTTTCTTT.